A selection of T cell receptor beta chains follows, all from one sample in a study of T cells in Graves' hyperthyroidism and ophthalmopathy. TCRdb re-called the multiplex PCR reads through MiXCR, storing one row per CDR3 protein. The repertoire holds 500,000 to 600,000 distinct CDR3 sequences, under 60% seen once, with 15% to 20% in the top ten. The sequenced sample was peripheral blood or thyroid tissue (not recorded which). These receptors were collected from an adult woman with Graves' disease, either hyperthyroidism or ophthalmopathy (not recorded which). The CDR3 runs from the conserved cysteine through the conserved F or W. Fields, in order: D gene, clone size, J gene, V gene, CDR3 protein, CDR3 DNA. A D gene is named only where the DNA matches it firmly. A row's size may be missing; if present it is once, few, many or a size class.

NA,many,TRBJ1-5,TRBV29-1,CSVSAGTINQPQHF,TGCAGCGTGTCCGCCGGGACGATCAATCAGCCCCAGCATTTT
TRBD1,NA,TRBJ1-5,TRBV19,CASSRLTGESNQPQHF,TGTGCCAGTAGTAGACTTACAGGGGAGAGCAATCAGCCCCAGCATTTT
TRBD1,NA,TRBJ2-7,TRBV3-1,CASERNRGHEQYF,TGTGCCAGCGAACGAAACAGGGGACACGAGCAGTACTTC
NA,NA,TRBJ2-7,TRBV6-6,CASSPRAGRDEQYF,TGTGCCAGCAGTCCCCGTGCAGGGAGAGACGAGCAGTACTTC
NA,NA,TRBJ1-5,TRBV7-9,CASSLAGLTGLEPQHF,TGTGCCAGCAGCTTGGCCGGCTTAACAGGGTTGGAGCCCCAGCATTTT
NA,many,TRBJ2-6,TRBV19,CASRYSSGANVLTF,TGTGCCAGTAGGTATTCCTCTGGGGCCAACGTCCTGACTTTC
NA,NA,TRBJ1-1,TRBV9,CASSLGTGFEAFF,TGTGCCAGCAGCCTGGGTACAGGGTTCGAAGCTTTCTTT
TRBD2,many,TRBJ2-5,TRBV9,CASSVGSGSAQTQYF,TGTGCCAGCAGCGTAGGTAGCGGGAGTGCACAGACCCAGTACTTC
NA,NA,TRBJ1-2,TRBV10-2,CATSQAFDYGYTF,TGCGCCACCTCGCAAGCATTCGACTATGGCTACACCTTC
TRBD1,NA,TRBJ1-1,TRBV7-9,CASSSTLGTGRTEAFF,TGTGCCAGCAGCTCTACCCTAGGGACAGGGAGGACTGAAGCTTTCTTT
TRBD1,few,TRBJ1-4,TRBV10-3,CASRDRGGEKLFF,TGTGCCTCCCGGGACAGGGGAGGAGAAAAACTGTTTTTT
NA,NA,TRBJ1-6,TRBV7-2,CASSLNRVGRGNQPHF,NA
TRBD1,few,TRBJ1-4,TRBV15,CATSRDFGTGLNEKLFF,TGTGCCACCAGCAGAGATTTTGGGACAGGTCTTAATGAAAAACTGTTTTTT
NA,many,TRBJ2-5,TRBV3-1,CASRNRPGTETQYF,TGTGCCAGCAGGAACCGTCCGGGTACGGAGACCCAGTACTTC
NA,many,TRBJ2-7,TRBV5-1,CASSLIPDEQYF,TGCGCCAGCAGCTTGATCCCAGACGAGCAGTACTTC
NA,many,TRBJ1-4,TRBV2,CASRQALREKLFF,TGTGCCAGCAGACAGGCGCTCCGAGAAAAACTGTTTTTT
NA,many,TRBJ1-5,TRBV7-9,CASSLDPGGQPQHF,TGTGCCAGCAGTTTAGATCCTGGGGGCCAGCCCCAGCATTTT
NA,many,TRBJ2-7,TRBV7-6,CASSLTDDTYEQYF,TGTGCCAGCAGCTTGACAGATGATACCTACGAGCAGTACTTC
NA,few,TRBJ2-3,TRBV6-1,CATGKDWGTDTQYF,TGTGCCACGGGGAAGGACTGGGGGACAGATACGCAGTATTTT
TRBD2,NA,TRBJ2-7,TRBV12-3/TRBV12-4,CASSLDGRAGEQYF,TGTGCCAGCAGTTTAGACGGGAGGGCCGGGGAGCAGTACTTC
NA,once,TRBJ2-6,TRBV28,CASSKVLTF,TGTGCCAGCTCCAAGGTCCTGACTTTC
NA,many,TRBJ2-2,TRBV11-3,CASSAFGTSNTGELFF,TGTGCCAGCAGTGCCTTCGGGACTTCGAACACCGGGGAGCTGTTTTTT
NA,NA,TRBJ2-2,TRBV28,CASSWVRSRETGIEELFF,TGTGCCAGCAGTTGGGTCCGGTCTCGGGAGACAGGGATTGAGGAGCTGTTTTTT
TRBD2,NA,TRBJ2-5,TRBV5-1,CASSRGTSFETQYF,TGCGCCAGCAGCCGAGGGACTAGTTTCGAGACCCAGTACTTC
NA,many,TRBJ2-7,TRBV2,CASKRGYEQYF,TGTGCCAGCAAGAGGGGCTACGAGCAGTACTTC
NA,many,TRBJ1-1,TRBV19,CASSPRDTMNTEAFF,TGTGCCAGTAGCCCCCGGGACACAATGAACACTGAAGCTTTCTTT
NA,NA,TRBJ1-6,TRBV20-1,CSARDEEYSPLHF,TGCAGTGCTAGAGATGAGGAGTATTCACCCCTCCACTTT
NA,NA,TRBJ2-7,TRBV12-3/TRBV12-4,CASRLQEFGEQYF,TGTGCCAGCAGACTCCAGGAATTCGGCGAGCAGTACTTC
NA,NA,TRBJ2-5,TRBV25-1,CSSSESKRRETQYF,TGTTCCAGCAGTGAATCCAAAAGGAGGGAGACCCAGTACTTC
NA,NA,TRBJ1-4,TRBV6-5,CASSYQDSWEKLFF,TGTGCCAGCAGTTACCAAGACAGTTGGGAAAAACTGTTTTTT
NA,few,TRBJ2-5,TRBV28,CATFNRVLVPGEETQYF,TGTGCCACGTTTAACAGGGTTCTTGTACCGGGAGAAGAGACCCAGTACTTC
NA,few,TRBJ1-2,TRBV30,CAWSVTGFAGYTF,TGTGCCTGGAGTGTTACAGGGTTTGCCGGCTACACCTTC